This T cell receptor beta chain was documented in a study of T cell responses to AZD1222 COVID-19 vaccine. The CDR3 length is 11 residues. The germline gives CDR1 MNHNS, CDR2 SASEGT. V shed 3 bases and J shed 5 bases, with 2 bases lying between them. The table came from immunoSEQ multiplex PCR; TCRdb's copy has only in-frame clones and leaves some out. The data show roughly 160,000 clones, less than 95% seen once. As regards this clone: No antigen is known for it.

Findings and limits, study-wide: The sample set comprised mostly white British donors with more females, and clonal diversity was possibly underestimated.

This specimen was peripheral blood, taken on day 0 of AZD1222 vaccination. The receptor was isolated from an adult in good health. The rearrangement uses TRBV6-1 and TRBJ1-5; D call uncertain. CDR3 protein: CASSDYQPQHF. CDR3 bases: TGTGCCAGCAGTGATTATCAGCCCCAGCATTTT.